The 8 T cell receptor beta chains below were found in one sample sequenced in a study of T-cell reconstitution after alpha-beta-depleted transplantation in children. Unique molecular identifiers were incorporated during preparation of the TCRbeta library. TCRdb reanalysed the PCR reads using MiXCR and keeps one entry per CDR3 protein. The sample carries about 440,000 distinct CDR3 sequences, around 46% recorded once. The sample here was PBMCs, taken before TCRalphabeta/CD19-depleted stem cell transplant. The origin of the receptors is a girl aged 2 to 10 with aplastic anemia, due to receive a stem cell transplant.

CDR3 amino acids: CASSPHTATGAEGALHF. DNA for the CDR3: TGTGCCAGCAGCCCCCATACCGCGACAGGCGCAGAGGGGGCCCTCCACTTT. The gene calls are TRBV3-1 and TRBJ1-6; D may be TRBD1 (6 bases). Trimming stripped 4 bases from V and 14 bases from J, with 27 bases between. There are 17 residues in the CDR3. The germline CDR1 and CDR2 sequences are LGHDT and YNNKEL (reference sequence).

The chain uses TRBV6-1 and TRBJ2-5, with 9 bases that match TRBD2. The junction had 6 bases not matched to a gene; V was cut back by 6 bases and J by 1 base. This CDR3 comprises 15 residues. Germline CDR1 MNHNS, CDR2 SASEGT. The CDR3 DNA follows: TGTGCCAGCAGCCATAGCGGGGGAATCCAAGAGACCCAGTACTTC. The encoded protein is CASSHSGGIQETQYF.

For this clonotype: This may stem from a read error, because a much larger clone lies one nucleotide away. The chain joins TRBV5-1 to TRBJ2-1, with no clear D. This CDR3 is 14 amino acids long. Germline V gives CDR1 SGHRS, CDR2 YFSETQ. Written as DNA, the CDR3 is TGCGCCAGCCGCTTGGTAGTAGAGTCTAATGAGCAGTTCTTC. The encoded protein is CASRLVVESNEQFF.

V gene TRBV2 combines with J gene TRBJ2-4; D remains unclear. Germline V gene sequence: CDR1 SNHLY, CDR2 FYNNEI. The CDR3 runs 13 residues. V was pared by 7 bases and J by 0 bases, with 7 bases between. The CDR3 loop is CASTTKAKNIQYF. In DNA form, the CDR3 reads TGTGCCAGCACAACGAAAGCCAAAAACATTCAGTACTTC.

This rearrangement joins TRBV27 to TRBJ1-4; no clear D gene. CDR1 and CDR2 from the germline V gene are MNHEY and SMNVEV (reference sequence). The germline V and J ends were trimmed by 6 bases and 5 bases, with 10 bases remaining between them. The CDR3 consists of 13 residues. CDR3 sequence: CASRAWKNEKLFF. Here the CDR3 DNA reads TGTGCCAGCAGGGCCTGGAAAAATGAAAAACTGTTTTTT.

The rearrangement uses TRBV4-2 and TRBJ2-7, with 10 bases matching TRBD2. CDR1 is LGHNA, CDR2 YNFKEQ, per germline. The CDR3 length is 17 residues. J was trimmed by 3 bases and V by 6 bases; bases with no gene match: 14. CDR3 in amino acids: CASSQSEREGPLYEQYF. The DNA for the CDR3 is TGTGCCAGCAGTCAATCGGAGCGGGAGGGCCCCCTCTACGAGCAGTACTTC.

This rearrangement joins TRBV20-1 to TRBJ1-5; possibly TRBD1 for D (5 bases). Trimming pared 3 bases from V and 1 base from J, leaving 10 bases between. This CDR3 region has 14 residues. CDR1 and CDR2 (germline): DFQATT, SNEGSKA (reference sequence). The DNA of the CDR3 is TGCAGTGCTAGTTACCGGGGGAGCAATCAGCCCCAGCATTTT. It codes for CSASYRGSNQPQHF.

This chain uses TRBV6-1 with TRBJ2-4, with D hard to call. V was shortened by 3 bases and J by 3 bases, with 9 bases between the two germline ends. This CDR3 is 14 amino acids long. Germline V gene sequence: CDR1 MNHNS, CDR2 SASEGT. The CDR3 reads CASSDQDGKNIQYF. The DNA for the CDR3 is TGTGCCAGCAGTGATCAGGACGGCAAAAACATTCAGTACTTC.